These T cell receptor beta chains were read from a single sample in a study of shared clonotypes between healthy human individuals. Sequenced by immunoSEQ multiplex PCR; TCRdb stores in-frame clones only, minus some. The top ten clones hold about 0.38% of a sample with about 2.4 million clones, roughly 93% of them seen once. Sequencing was carried out using naive CD4+ T cells from PBMCs. The receptor source for this set is a man aged 18-30 years in good health. Some clones in this sample may be carry-over from other donors' samples. Both conserved end residues are part of each CDR3. A D gene is named only where the DNA matches it firmly. Expanded clones are given a class, and other clones once, few, many or no size at all.

V gene	J gene	D gene	clone size	CDR3 protein	CDR3 DNA
TRBV5-1	TRBJ2-5	.	.	CASSLGGTREETQYF	TGCGCCAGCAGCTTGGGGGGGACCCGGGAGGAGACCCAGTACTTC
TRBV5-1	TRBJ1-5	.	.	CASSPQGNQPQHF	TGCGCCAGCAGCCCACAGGGCAATCAGCCCCAGCATTTT
TRBV28	TRBJ1-5	.	.	CASSDPRGVNQPQHF	TGTGCCAGCAGTGACCCGCGGGGGGTCAATCAGCCCCAGCATTTT
TRBV30	TRBJ2-3	TRBD1	.	CAWSTGAIKKDTQYF	TGTGCCTGGAGTACAGGGGCCATAAAGAAAGATACGCAGTATTTT
TRBV28	TRBJ2-7	.	.	CASSSGQYEQYF	TGTGCCAGCAGTTCCGGACAGTACGAGCAGTACTTC
TRBV11-3	TRBJ2-5	TRBD2	.	CASSPGTSAGGQETQYF	TGTGCCAGCAGTCCCGGGACTAGCGCTGGGGGACAAGAGACCCAGTACTTC
TRBV7-6	TRBJ1-1	TRBD1	.	CASSLYRGLAGNTEAFF	TGTGCCAGCAGCTTATACAGGGGCCTCGCGGGGAACACTGAAGCTTTCTTT
TRBV28	TRBJ2-2	.	.	CASSFRTGELFF	TGTGCCAGCAGTTTTCGGACCGGGGAGCTGTTTTTT
TRBV7-3	TRBJ2-1	TRBD1	.	CASSPGQGSFPSRNEQFF	TGTGCCAGCAGCCCCGGACAGGGATCGTTCCCTTCCCGCAATGAGCAGTTCTTC
TRBV5-4	TRBJ2-5	TRBD2	.	CASSQTSAKETQYF	TGTGCCAGCAGCCAGACTAGCGCCAAAGAGACCCAGTACTTC
TRBV18	TRBJ2-7	TRBD1	.	CASSPAIGTGGAYEQYF	TGTGCCAGCTCACCAGCCATAGGGACAGGGGGGGCCTACGAGCAGTACTTC
TRBV20-1	TRBJ1-1	.	few	CSANRNTEAFF	TGCAGTGCTAATCGAAACACTGAAGCTTTCTTT
TRBV6-5	TRBJ2-7	.	few	CASKDLGEQYF	TGTGCCAGCAAGGACCTTGGGGAGCAGTACTTC
TRBV19	TRBJ1-1	.	.	CASSTLRRTEAFF	TGTGCCAGTAGTACCCTCCGCCGGACTGAAGCTTTCTTT
TRBV5-1	TRBJ2-2	TRBD1	.	CASSTQGAQNTGELFF	TGCGCCAGCAGCACACAGGGGGCGCAAAACACCGGGGAGCTGTTTTTT
TRBV5-1	TRBJ2-5	TRBD2	.	CASSPGLAGFRETQYF	TGCGCCAGCAGCCCCGGACTAGCGGGATTTAGGGAGACCCAGTACTTC
TRBV5-6	TRBJ1-2	.	.	CASSTFSETFRGGYTF	TGTGCCAGCTCCACCTTTTCGGAAACCTTCCGAGGTGGCTACACCTTC
TRBV11-2	TRBJ2-7	TRBD2	.	CASNLAAGPAYEQYF	TGTGCCAGCAATTTAGCAGCGGGACCAGCCTACGAGCAGTACTTC
TRBV6-6	TRBJ1-1	.	.	CASSLLGENTEAFF	TGTGCCAGCAGCCTACTCGGGGAGAACACTGAAGCTTTCTTT
TRBV7-8	TRBJ2-1	TRBD2	.	CASSLALIAGGLGKRDEQFF	TGTGCCAGCAGCTTAGCGTTAATAGCGGGAGGGCTAGGGAAACGCGATGAGCAGTTCTTC
TRBV7-4	TRBJ2-4	TRBD1	.	CASSLPGQGVKNIQYF	TGTGCCAGCAGCCTACCGGGACAGGGTGTCAAAAACATTCAGTACTTC
TRBV6-1	TRBJ2-7	TRBD1	.	CASGRQGLDEQYF	TGTGCCAGCGGAAGACAGGGGCTGGACGAGCAGTACTTC
TRBV5-1	TRBJ2-5	.	.	CASSRLLQETQYF	TGCGCCAGCAGCCGCCTTTTGCAGGAGACCCAGTACTTC
TRBV28	TRBJ2-1	.	.	CASSSNLGTGWDNEQFF	TGTGCCAGCAGTTCAAACTTGGGGACTGGTTGGGACAATGAGCAGTTCTTC
TRBV28	TRBJ1-5	.	.	CASRIFWATNQPQHF	TGTGCCAGCAGGATCTTTTGGGCTACCAATCAGCCCCAGCATTTT
TRBV9	TRBJ2-2	.	.	CASSPRAGSSTGELFF	TGTGCCAGCAGCCCCAGGGCGGGAAGCTCTACCGGGGAGCTGTTTTTT
TRBV5-1	TRBJ1-2	TRBD1	.	CASNSGQGGDGYTF	TGCGCCAGCAACTCCGGACAGGGAGGAGACGGCTACACCTTC
TRBV7-3	TRBJ2-2	.	.	CASPETRFMRTGELFF	TGTGCCAGCCCCGAGACCCGTTTCATGAGAACCGGGGAGCTGTTTTTT
TRBV6-1	TRBJ2-7	TRBD2	.	CASSGTGTSGRPPTYEQYF	TGTGCCAGCAGTGGGACCGGGACTAGCGGGAGGCCTCCTACCTACGAGCAGTACTTC
TRBV5-6	TRBJ1-3	.	.	CASSLSSRDSGNTIYF	TGTGCCAGCAGCTTGTCGTCCAGGGACTCTGGAAACACCATATATTTT
TRBV29-1	TRBJ2-2	.	.	CSVETRDTYTGELFF	TGCAGCGTTGAAACCCGGGACACCTACACCGGGGAGCTGTTTTTT
TRBV28	TRBJ2-3	TRBD2	.	CASSNPRLAGGTDTQYF	TGTGCCAGCAGTAACCCCCGCCTAGCGGGAGGCACAGATACGCAGTATTTT
TRBV6-6	TRBJ2-6	.	.	CASIRGTGANVLTF	TGTGCCAGCATCCGAGGTACTGGGGCCAACGTCCTGACTTTC
TRBV28	TRBJ2-5	TRBD2	.	CASSLGVPGGPETQYF	TGTGCCAGCAGTTTAGGGGTACCGGGAGGGCCGGAGACCCAGTACTTC
TRBV28	TRBJ2-5	.	.	CASSSPDETQYF	TGTGCCAGCAGTTCCCCGGATGAGACCCAGTACTTC
TRBV19	TRBJ1-5	.	few	CASSRRDRNQPQHF	TGTGCCAGTAGTCGCCGGGACCGCAATCAGCCCCAGCATTTT
TRBV7-8	TRBJ2-7	TRBD1	.	CASSLRQGAFEQYF	TGTGCCAGCAGCCTGAGACAGGGCGCATTCGAGCAGTACTTC
TRBV27	TRBJ1-5	TRBD1	.	CASSLLSVGGRDQPQHF	TGTGCCAGCAGTTTATTATCGGTAGGGGGCCGGGATCAGCCCCAGCATTTT
TRBV10-2	TRBJ2-7	TRBD2	.	CASSAKTSGSYGYEQYF	TGCGCCAGCAGTGCGAAGACTAGCGGGAGTTATGGCTACGAGCAGTACTTC
TRBV11-2	TRBJ2-7	TRBD1	.	CASSAQTGAPYEQYF	TGTGCCAGCAGCGCCCAGACAGGGGCACCCTACGAGCAGTACTTC
TRBV29-1	TRBJ1-1	.	few	CSVERGMNTEAFF	TGCAGCGTTGAAAGGGGAATGAACACTGAAGCTTTCTTT
TRBV5-1	TRBJ2-4	TRBD1	.	CASSPGGTGGNIQYF	TGCGCCAGCAGCCCCGGAGGGACAGGGGGGAACATTCAGTACTTC
TRBV6-1	TRBJ2-7	TRBD1	.	CASSEATGTGGLNEQYF	TGTGCCAGCAGTGAGGCTACCGGGACAGGGGGCTTGAACGAGCAGTACTTC
TRBV7-9	TRBJ2-3	.	.	CASMGRDRSTDTQYF	TGTGCCAGCATGGGGCGGGACCGAAGCACAGATACGCAGTATTTT
TRBV20-1	TRBJ1-1	.	.	CSSQMNTEAFF	TGCAGCTCTCAGATGAACACTGAAGCTTTCTTT
TRBV7-3	TRBJ2-5	.	.	CASSFDRQETQYF	TGTGCCAGCAGCTTCGACAGGCAAGAGACCCAGTACTTC
TRBV5-1	TRBJ2-1	.	.	CASSLRRTNRGEQFF	TGCGCCAGCAGCTTGCGTAGGACTAACCGGGGTGAGCAGTTCTTC
TRBV7-2	TRBJ2-7	.	few	CASSNWRVSYEQYF	TGTGCCAGCAGCAATTGGCGGGTTTCCTACGAGCAGTACTTC